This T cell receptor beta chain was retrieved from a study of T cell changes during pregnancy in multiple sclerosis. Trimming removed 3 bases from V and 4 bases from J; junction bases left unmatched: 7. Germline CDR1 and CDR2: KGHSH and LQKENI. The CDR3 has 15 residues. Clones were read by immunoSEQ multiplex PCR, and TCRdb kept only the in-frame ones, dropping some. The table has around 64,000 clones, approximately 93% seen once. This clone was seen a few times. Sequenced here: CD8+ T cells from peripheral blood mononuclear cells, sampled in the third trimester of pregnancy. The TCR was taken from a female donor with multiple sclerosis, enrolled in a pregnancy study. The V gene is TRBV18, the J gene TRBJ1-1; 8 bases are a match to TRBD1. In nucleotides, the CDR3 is TGTGCCAGCTCACCCTGGACAGGGAGACCCACTGAAGCTTTCTTT. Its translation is CASSPWTGRPTEAFF.